This entry lists 8 T cell receptor beta chains sequenced from one sample in a study of control samples from healthy donors and cancer patients. Profiling relied on immunoSEQ multiplex PCR, and the TCRdb table lists in-frame clones only, not all of them. This sample has around 120,000 clones, with more than 70% found just once. The material sequenced was blood. The receptors shown here come from a woman in her seventies in good health.

CDR3: CASSSPTGKTEAFF. DNA of the CDR3: TGTGCCAGCAGTTCCCCGACAGGGAAGACTGAAGCTTTCTTT. The chain joins TRBV6-2 or TRBV6-3 to TRBJ1-1; 7 bases align to TRBD1. CDR3 length equals 14 residues. Germline lookup yields CDR1 MNHEY and CDR2 SVGEGT. Losses at the gene ends were 4 bases for V and 5 bases for J; bases not matched to a gene: 7.

The chain combines TRBV6-5 with TRBJ1-5; 10 bases agree with TRBD1. The CDR3 is made up of 15 amino acids. Germline trimming cut 7 bases from V and 4 bases from J; bases unmatched to any gene: 7. Germline V lookup: CDR1 MNHEY, CDR2 SVGAGI. The CDR3 here is CASKPGQGINQPQHF. CDR3 DNA sequence: TGTGCCAGCAAACCGGGACAGGGGATAAATCAGCCCCAGCATTTT.

The J gene is TRBJ1-1, the V gene TRBV29-1; unclear D gene. V was pared by 1 base and J by 1 base, with 7 bases between. Germline loops: CDR1 SQVTM, CDR2 ANQGSEA. This CDR3 is built from 13 residues. CDR3 in amino acids: CSVEGKSNTEAFF. DNA for the CDR3: TGCAGCGTTGAAGGGAAATCGAACACTGAAGCTTTCTTT.

V is TRBV10-3 and J is TRBJ1-3, with TRBD1 as a possible D gene (6 bases). The CDR3 is 15 amino acids. V lost 6 bases and J lost 3, with 15 bases in between. Germline V gene sequence: CDR1 ENHRY, CDR2 SYGVKD. DNA for the CDR3: TGTGCCATCAGCCAAACCCAGGGGAGTGGAAACACCATATATTTT. It encodes CAISQTQGSGNTIYF.

The chain links TRBV6-4 to TRBJ2-3; 11 positions agree with TRBD2. The CDR3 extends over 16 amino acids. In germline, CDR1 is MRHNA, CDR2 SNTAGT. V lost 4 bases to trimming and J lost 2 bases; unmatched junction nucleotides: 5. The CDR3, as DNA: TGTGCCAGCAGTGCACTAGCGGGGGCCCTCACAGATACGCAGTATTTT. This sequence encodes CASSALAGALTDTQYF.

In DNA form, the CDR3 reads TGTGCCAGCAGCTTGGGACAACCAACCTACGAGCAGTACTTC. Amino acids: CASSLGQPTYEQYF. V gene TRBV5-5 combines with J gene TRBJ2-7; D unresolved. The CDR3 runs to 14 residues. Trimming left V 0 bases short and J 2 bases short, with 9 bases between. Germline loops: CDR1 SGHKS, CDR2 YYEKEE (reference sequence).

The genes are TRBV7-9 and TRBJ2-7; D not certain. The length of the CDR3 is 14 residues. V was cut by 4 bases and J by 1 base, with 11 bases left in between. Germline assignment: CDR1 SEHNR and CDR2 FQNEAQ (reference sequence). The CDR3 nucleotides are TGTGCCAGCAGCTCAACTACTGGGTCCTACGAGCAGTACTTC. Translated: CASSSTTGSYEQYF.

The chain combines TRBV11-2 with TRBJ2-1; D is unclear. Trimming cost V 5 bases and J 7 bases, with 21 bases left between them. Germline CDR1 and CDR2: SGHAT and FQNNGV. CDR3 length: 16 residues. Written as DNA, the CDR3 is TGTGCCAGCAGCCCAACACGACACCCGTCCGGGAATGAGCAGTTCTTC. Protein: CASSPTRHPSGNEQFF.